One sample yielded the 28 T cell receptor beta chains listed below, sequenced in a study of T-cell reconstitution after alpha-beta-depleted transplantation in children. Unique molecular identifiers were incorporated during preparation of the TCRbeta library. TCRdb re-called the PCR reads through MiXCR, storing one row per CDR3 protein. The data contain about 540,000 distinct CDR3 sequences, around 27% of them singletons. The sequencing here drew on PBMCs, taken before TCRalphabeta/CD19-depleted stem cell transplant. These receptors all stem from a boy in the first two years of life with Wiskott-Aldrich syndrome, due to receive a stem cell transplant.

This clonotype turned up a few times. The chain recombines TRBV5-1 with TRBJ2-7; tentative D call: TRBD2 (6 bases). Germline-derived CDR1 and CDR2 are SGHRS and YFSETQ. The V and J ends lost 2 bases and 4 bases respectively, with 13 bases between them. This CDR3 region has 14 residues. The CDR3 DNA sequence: TGCGCCAGCAGCTTCGGGGGTAACTTGTACGAGCAGTACTTC. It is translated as CASSFGGNLYEQYF. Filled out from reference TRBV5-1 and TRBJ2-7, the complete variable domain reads KAGVTQTPRYLIKTRGQQVTLSCSPISGHRSVSWYQQTPGQGLQFLFEYFSETQRNKGNFPGRFSGRQFSNSRSEMNVSTLELGDSALYLCASSFGGNLYEQYFGPGTRLTVT.

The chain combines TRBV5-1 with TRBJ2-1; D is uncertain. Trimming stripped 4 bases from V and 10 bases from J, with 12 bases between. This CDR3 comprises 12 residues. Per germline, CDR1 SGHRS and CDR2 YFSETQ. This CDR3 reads CASSTNTWEQFF. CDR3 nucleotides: TGCGCCAGCAGCACCAATACTTGGGAGCAGTTCTTC.

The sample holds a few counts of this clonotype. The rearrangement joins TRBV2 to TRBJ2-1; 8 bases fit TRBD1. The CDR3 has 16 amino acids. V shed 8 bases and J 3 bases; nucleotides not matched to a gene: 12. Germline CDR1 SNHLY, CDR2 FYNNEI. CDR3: CASCIRQGTFYNEQFF. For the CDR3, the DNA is TGTGCCAGCTGTATAAGACAGGGGACGTTCTACAATGAGCAGTTCTTC.

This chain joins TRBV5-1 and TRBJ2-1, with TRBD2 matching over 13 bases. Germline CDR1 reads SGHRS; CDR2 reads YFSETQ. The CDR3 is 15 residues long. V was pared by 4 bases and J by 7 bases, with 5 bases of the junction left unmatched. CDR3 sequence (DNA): TGCGCCAGCAGCCCACTAGCGGGAGGGACGAATGAGCAGTTCTTC. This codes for CASSPLAGGTNEQFF.

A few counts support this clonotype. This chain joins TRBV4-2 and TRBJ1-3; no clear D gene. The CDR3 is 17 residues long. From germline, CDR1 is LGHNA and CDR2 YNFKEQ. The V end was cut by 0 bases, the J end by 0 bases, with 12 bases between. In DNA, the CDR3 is TGTGCCAGCAGCCAAGAAGGACTTAGGAGCTCTGGAAACACCATATATTTT. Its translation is CASSQEGLRSSGNTIYF.

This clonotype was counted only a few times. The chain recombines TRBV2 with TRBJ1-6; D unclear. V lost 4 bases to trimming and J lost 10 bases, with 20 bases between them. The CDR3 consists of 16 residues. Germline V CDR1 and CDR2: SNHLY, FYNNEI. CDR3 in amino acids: CASSAAMRQSRSPLHF. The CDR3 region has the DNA TGTGCCAGCAGTGCGGCGATGCGGCAGTCGCGGTCACCCCTCCACTTT.

CDR3 nucleotide sequence: TGTGCCAGCAGCCATTCAGCGGGAGACTACGAGCAGTACTTC. It yields the protein CASSHSAGDYEQYF. J is TRBJ2-7 and V is TRBV4-2; TRBD2 matches 8 bases. J was trimmed by 3 bases and V by 3 bases; bases with no gene match: 4. The length of the CDR3 is 14 residues. Germline CDR1 is LGHNA and CDR2 is YNFKEQ.

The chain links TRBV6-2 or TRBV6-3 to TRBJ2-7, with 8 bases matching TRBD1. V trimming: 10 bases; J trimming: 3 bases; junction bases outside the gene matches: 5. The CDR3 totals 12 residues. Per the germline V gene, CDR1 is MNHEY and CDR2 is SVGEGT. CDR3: CATSDRVYEQYF. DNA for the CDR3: TGTGCCACTTCGGACAGGGTCTACGAGCAGTACTTC.

The chain's CDR3 is CAISGTGRGGEQFF. The CDR3 coding sequence is TGTGCCATCAGTGGGACCGGGCGCGGCGGTGAGCAGTTCTTC. The rearrangement joins TRBV10-3 to TRBJ2-1; the D is unclear. Deletions cut 4 bases from V and 9 bases from J, with 16 bases between. This CDR3 region has 14 residues. The germline CDR1 and CDR2 sequences are ENHRY and SYGVKD.

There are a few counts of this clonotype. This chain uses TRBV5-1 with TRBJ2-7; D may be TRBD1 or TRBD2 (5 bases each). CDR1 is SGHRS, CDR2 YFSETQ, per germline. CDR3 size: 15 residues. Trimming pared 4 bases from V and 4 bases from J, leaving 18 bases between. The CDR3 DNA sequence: TGCGCCAGCAGCCGTGGGACGGGGCCGGGATACGAGCAGTACTTC. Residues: CASSRGTGPGYEQYF.

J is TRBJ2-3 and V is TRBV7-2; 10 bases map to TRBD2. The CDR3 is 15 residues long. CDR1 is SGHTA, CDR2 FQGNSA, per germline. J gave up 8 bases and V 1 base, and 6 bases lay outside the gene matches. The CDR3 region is CASSLGPSGSLTQYF. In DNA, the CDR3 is TGTGCCAGCAGCTTAGGTCCTAGCGGGAGTCTTACGCAGTATTTT.

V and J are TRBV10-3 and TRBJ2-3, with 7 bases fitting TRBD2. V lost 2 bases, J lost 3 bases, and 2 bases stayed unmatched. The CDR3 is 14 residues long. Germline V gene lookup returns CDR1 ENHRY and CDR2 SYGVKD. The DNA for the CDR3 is TGTGCCATCAGTGAGCTAGCGGCAACAGATACGCAGTATTTT. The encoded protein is CAISELAATDTQYF.

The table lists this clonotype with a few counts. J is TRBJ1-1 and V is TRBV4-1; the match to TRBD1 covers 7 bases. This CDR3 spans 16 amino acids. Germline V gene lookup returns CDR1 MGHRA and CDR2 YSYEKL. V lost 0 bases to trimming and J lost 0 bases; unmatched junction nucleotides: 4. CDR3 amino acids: CASSQDLDRMNTEAFF. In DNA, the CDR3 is TGCGCCAGCAGCCAAGATCTGGACAGGATGAACACTGAAGCTTTCTTT.

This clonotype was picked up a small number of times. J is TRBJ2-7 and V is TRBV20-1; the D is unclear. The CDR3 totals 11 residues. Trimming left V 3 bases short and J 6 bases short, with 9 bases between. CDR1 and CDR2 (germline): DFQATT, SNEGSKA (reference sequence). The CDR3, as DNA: TGCAGTGCTAGGACGGACGTCGAGCAGTACTTC. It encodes CSARTDVEQYF.

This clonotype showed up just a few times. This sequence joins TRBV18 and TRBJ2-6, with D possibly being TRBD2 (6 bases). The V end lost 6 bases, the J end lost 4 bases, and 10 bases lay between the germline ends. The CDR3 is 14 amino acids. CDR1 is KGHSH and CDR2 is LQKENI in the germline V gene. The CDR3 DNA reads TGTGCCAGCTCCGGAGGGGCAGGGGCCAACGTCCTGACTTTC. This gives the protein CASSGGAGANVLTF. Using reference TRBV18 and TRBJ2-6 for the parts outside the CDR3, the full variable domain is NAGVMQNPRHLVRRRGQEARLRCSPMKGHSHVYWYRQLPEEGLKFMVYLQKENIIDESGMPKERFSAEFPKEGPSILRIQQVVRGDSAAYFCASSGGAGANVLTFGAGSRLTVL.

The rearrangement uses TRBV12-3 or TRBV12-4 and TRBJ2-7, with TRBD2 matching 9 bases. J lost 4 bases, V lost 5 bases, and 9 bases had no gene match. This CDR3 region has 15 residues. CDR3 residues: CASSDSTSGPYEQYF. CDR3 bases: TGTGCCAGCAGTGATTCGACTAGCGGCCCGTACGAGCAGTACTTC.

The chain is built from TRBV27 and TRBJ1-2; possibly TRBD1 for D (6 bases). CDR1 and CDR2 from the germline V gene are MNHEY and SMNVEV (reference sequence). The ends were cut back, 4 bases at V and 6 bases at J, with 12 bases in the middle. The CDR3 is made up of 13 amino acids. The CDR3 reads CASSSRGRDGYTF. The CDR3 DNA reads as TGTGCCAGCAGTTCAAGGGGGAGAGATGGCTACACCTTC.

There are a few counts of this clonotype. In DNA form, the CDR3 reads TGTGCCAGCAGCCGGACAGGGGGCTATTGGGAGACCCAGTACTTC. Amino acid sequence: CASSRTGGYWETQYF. The chain is built from TRBV7-3 and TRBJ2-5, with TRBD1 matching over 11 bases. The CDR3 sequence is 15 residues long. V shed 5 bases and J 5 bases; nucleotides not matched to a gene: 7. Germline CDR1 SGHTA, CDR2 FQGTGA.

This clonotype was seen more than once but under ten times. Written as DNA, the CDR3 is TGTGCCAGCAGCTTAGACGGTGACACCATATATTTT. Translated, it gives CASSLDGDTIYF. The rearrangement uses TRBV11-2 and TRBJ1-3, with D unclear. Germline CDR1 reads SGHAT; CDR2 reads FQNNGV. Trimming took off 0 bases at V and 8 bases at J, with 5 bases between the two ends. The CDR3 covers 12 residues.

DNA of the CDR3: TGTGCCAGCAGCTTAGGACAGGGGGCGGTGGGCATTCAGTACTTC. Translated: CASSLGQGAVGIQYF. This chain connects TRBV7-2 to TRBJ2-4, with 10 nucleotides matching TRBD1. V lost 1 base, J lost 9 bases, and 6 bases stayed unmatched. The CDR3 length is 15 residues. The germline CDR1 and CDR2 sequences are SGHTA and FQGNSA. The whole variable domain, remainder taken from reference TRBV7-2 and TRBJ2-4, is GAGVSQSPSNKVTEKGKDVELRCDPISGHTALYWYRQSLGQGLEFLIYFQGNSAPDKSGLPSDRFSAERTGGSVSTLTIQRTQQEDSAVYLCASSLGQGAVGIQYFGAGTRLSVL.

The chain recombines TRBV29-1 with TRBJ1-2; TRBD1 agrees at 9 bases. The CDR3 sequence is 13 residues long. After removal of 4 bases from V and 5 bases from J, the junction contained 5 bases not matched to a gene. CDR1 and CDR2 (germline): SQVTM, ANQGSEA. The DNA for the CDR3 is TGCAGCGTTGTCCGGGACAGGGAATATGGCTACACCTTC. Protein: CSVVRDREYGYTF.

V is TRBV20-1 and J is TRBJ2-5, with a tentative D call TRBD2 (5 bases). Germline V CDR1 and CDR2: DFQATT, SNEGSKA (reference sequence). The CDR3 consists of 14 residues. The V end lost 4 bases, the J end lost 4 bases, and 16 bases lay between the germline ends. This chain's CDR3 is CSATRGREGETQYF. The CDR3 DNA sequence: TGCAGTGCTACTAGAGGTCGGGAAGGAGAGACCCAGTACTTC.

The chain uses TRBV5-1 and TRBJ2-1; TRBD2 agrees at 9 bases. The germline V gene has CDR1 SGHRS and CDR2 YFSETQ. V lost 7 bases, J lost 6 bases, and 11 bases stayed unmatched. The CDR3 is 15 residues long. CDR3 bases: TGCGCCAGCTCGTATAGCGGGAGCCACGGCAATGAGCAGTTCTTC. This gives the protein CASSYSGSHGNEQFF.

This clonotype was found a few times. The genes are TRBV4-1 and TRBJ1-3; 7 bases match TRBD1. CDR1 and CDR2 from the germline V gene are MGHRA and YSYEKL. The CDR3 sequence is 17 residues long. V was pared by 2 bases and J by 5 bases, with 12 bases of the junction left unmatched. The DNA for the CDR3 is TGCGCCAGCAGCCAACCGACCTCGGGACAGAAAAGAAACACCATATATTTT. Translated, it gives CASSQPTSGQKRNTIYF.

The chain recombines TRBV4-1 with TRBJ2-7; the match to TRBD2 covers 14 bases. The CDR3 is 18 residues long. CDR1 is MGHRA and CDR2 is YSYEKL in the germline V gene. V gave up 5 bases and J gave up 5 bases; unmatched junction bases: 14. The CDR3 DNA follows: TGCGCCAGCAGCAGCCACTTCGGGACTAGCGGGAGCAACGACGAGCAGTACTTC. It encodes CASSSHFGTSGSNDEQYF.

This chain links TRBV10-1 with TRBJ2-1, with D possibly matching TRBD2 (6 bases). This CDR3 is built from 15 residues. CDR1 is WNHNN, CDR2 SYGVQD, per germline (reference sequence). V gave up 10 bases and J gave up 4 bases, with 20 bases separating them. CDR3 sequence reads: CATPGGTWIYNEQFF. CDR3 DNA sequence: TGCGCCACCCCTGGGGGGACGTGGATTTACAATGAGCAGTTCTTC.

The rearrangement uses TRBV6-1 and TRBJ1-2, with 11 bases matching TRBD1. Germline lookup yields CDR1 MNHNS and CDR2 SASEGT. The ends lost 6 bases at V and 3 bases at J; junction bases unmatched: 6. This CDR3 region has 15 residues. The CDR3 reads CASRRTGGEDYGYTF. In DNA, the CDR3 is TGTGCCAGCAGACGGACAGGGGGCGAAGACTATGGCTACACCTTC.

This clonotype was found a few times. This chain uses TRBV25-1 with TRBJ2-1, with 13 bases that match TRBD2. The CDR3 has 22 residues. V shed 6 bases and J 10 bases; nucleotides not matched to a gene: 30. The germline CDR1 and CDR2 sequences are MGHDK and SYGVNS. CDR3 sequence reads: CASSTSLGTGLVLAGGQREQFF. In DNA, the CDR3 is TGTGCCAGCAGCACCTCACTCGGGACAGGGTTGGTACTAGCGGGAGGGCAACGGGAGCAGTTCTTC.